A selection of T cell receptor beta chains follows, all from one sample in a study of shared clonotypes between healthy human individuals. TCRdb keeps only in-frame clones here, not all; method: immunoSEQ multiplex PCR. Of about a million clones listed, roughly 80% are singletons. The sequencing sample was made of memory CD4+ T cells from PBMCs. The receptors originated from a man aged 18-30 years in good health. Some clones in this sample may be carry-over from other donors' samples. CDR3s include the opening cysteine and the closing phenylalanine or tryptophan. A D gene is named only where the DNA matches it firmly. Clone size is not always given. Where it is, it says once, few, many or a class for expanded clones.

DNA: TGTGCCTGGAGTAGGCGGCCCCGCCAGCCCCAGCATTTT; CDR3: CAWSRRPRQPQHF; D: NA; size: NA; J: TRBJ1-5; V: TRBV30
DNA: TGTGCCAGCAGTTTTCCAGCGTACTCTGGGGCCAACGTCCTGACTTTC; CDR3: CASSFPAYSGANVLTF; D: NA; size: few; J: TRBJ2-6; V: TRBV28
DNA: TGTGCCAGCAGTGCAGGGACGAACACTGAAGCTTTCTTT; CDR3: CASSAGTNTEAFF; D: NA; size: NA; J: TRBJ1-1; V: TRBV2
DNA: TGTGCCAGCAGTAAGAGGGGGGCAAGCTATGGCTACACCTTC; CDR3: CASSKRGASYGYTF; D: NA; size: NA; J: TRBJ1-2; V: TRBV7-8
DNA: TGCGCCAGCAGCTGGGGGGCCGGCGGGCCAGATACGCAGTATTTT; CDR3: CASSWGAGGPDTQYF; D: NA; size: NA; J: TRBJ2-3; V: TRBV5-1
DNA: TGTGCCAGTAGTACCGGAGTAGGGCCCCAAGAGACCCAGTACTTC; CDR3: CASSTGVGPQETQYF; D: NA; size: NA; J: TRBJ2-5; V: TRBV19
DNA: TGCGCCAGCTCACCAGGACAGTCCCCGGGCTATGGCTACACCTTC; CDR3: CASSPGQSPGYGYTF; D: NA; size: NA; J: TRBJ1-2; V: TRBV18
DNA: TGTGCCTCTCACGGAGGCTCCACAGATGAGCAGTTCTTC; CDR3: CASHGGSTDEQFF; D: NA; size: NA; J: TRBJ2-1; V: TRBV6-5
DNA: TGTGCCAGCAGTTTGCTACAGAACTATGGCTACACCTTC; CDR3: CASSLLQNYGYTF; D: NA; size: NA; J: TRBJ1-2; V: TRBV28
DNA: TGTGCCAGCAGCCCCCGAAGGTGGGCGGGAGTTGGCCAAGAGACCCAGTACTTC; CDR3: CASSPRRWAGVGQETQYF; D: TRBD2; size: NA; J: TRBJ2-5; V: TRBV14
DNA: TGCGCCAGCAGCCATTTGGGACATATCACAGATACGCAGTATTTT; CDR3: CASSHLGHITDTQYF; D: NA; size: NA; J: TRBJ2-3; V: TRBV4-3
DNA: TGTGCCAGCAGCTGGGAGTCGGCAGAAACTGAAGCTTTCTTT; CDR3: CASSWESAETEAFF; D: NA; size: few; J: TRBJ1-1; V: TRBV7-8
DNA: TGTGCCAGCAGAGGATCGGGGCGCCGTGGCTACACCTTC; CDR3: CASRGSGRRGYTF; D: NA; size: few; J: TRBJ1-2; V: TRBV27